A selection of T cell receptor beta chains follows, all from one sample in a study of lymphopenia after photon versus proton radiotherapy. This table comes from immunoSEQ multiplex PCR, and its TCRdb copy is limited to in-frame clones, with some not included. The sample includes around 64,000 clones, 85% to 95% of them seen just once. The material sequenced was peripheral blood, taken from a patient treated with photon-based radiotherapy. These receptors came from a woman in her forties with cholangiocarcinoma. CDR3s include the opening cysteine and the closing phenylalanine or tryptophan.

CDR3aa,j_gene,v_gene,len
CSAGSSTMNTEAFF,TRBJ1-1,TRBV29-1,14
CASSLTDSYEQYF,TRBJ2-7,TRBV27,13
CASSEFGYRDHLRDLVYQETQYF,TRBJ2-5,TRBV10-2,23
CASSLIPDGVEQYF,TRBJ2-7,TRBV5-8,14
CASSESSAGADNEQFF,TRBJ2-1,TRBV10-1,16
CASSDVIGFEGYTF,TRBJ1-2,TRBV6-1,14
CASSPRPPRDNEQFF,TRBJ2-1,TRBV28,15
CASSVGQGPNYGYTF,TRBJ1-2,TRBV9,15
CASSSPGLAGSEQFF,TRBJ2-1,TRBV7-9,15
CASSFEASDNEQFF,TRBJ2-1,TRBV5-4,14
CASSLGGEATYEQYF,TRBJ2-7,TRBV5-4,15
CASSPRDRDANTGELFF,TRBJ2-2,TRBV7-6,17
CASSQDRGNSPLHF,TRBJ1-6,TRBV4-3,14
CASSPWAAIRTFTGELFF,TRBJ2-2,TRBV5-6,18
CASSESYRNYGYTF,TRBJ1-2,TRBV10-2,14
CASSLGSVAFGAKNIQYF,TRBJ2-4,TRBV7-2,18
CASSKRGGQAGDGYTF,TRBJ1-2,TRBV21-1,16
CASSSQHRIGNTIYF,TRBJ1-3,TRBV9,15
CASSLGGLAGDEQYF,TRBJ2-7,TRBV7-9,15
CASSGDLAANYGYTF,TRBJ1-2,TRBV5-4,15
CASSPTGGSNQPQHF,TRBJ1-5,TRBV18,15
CAWTFQGAINYGYTF,TRBJ1-2,TRBV30,15
CAWSVKGSPYGYTF,TRBJ1-2,TRBV30,14
CASSPGGLGGRLDTQYF,TRBJ2-3,TRBV7-9,17
CASRLTGGYGYTF,TRBJ1-2,TRBV28,13
CSVGLAVGNEQFF,TRBJ2-1,TRBV29-1,13
CASSPKVGSGYTF,TRBJ1-2,TRBV18,13
CASGGRGDTQYF,TRBJ2-3,TRBV5-1,12
CASSQDLGLGTEAFF,TRBJ1-1,TRBV4-3,15
CASRSGTSGNTIYF,TRBJ1-3,TRBV19,14
CASTGIMDYREQYF,TRBJ2-7,TRBV28,14
CASSAQGNTEAFF,TRBJ1-1,TRBV19,13
CATSRGDRRYEQYF,TRBJ2-7,TRBV15,14
CASSLVIGAAGANVLTF,TRBJ2-6,TRBV7-2,17
CASSLGSHRQNSPLHF,TRBJ1-6,TRBV5-4,16
CAWRDRQGAYTF,TRBJ1-2,TRBV30,12
CASSLVVPGSDEQYF,TRBJ2-7,TRBV5-1,15
CASSLYSGTSGQETQYF,TRBJ2-5,TRBV28,17
CAWRVGGSPTGELFF,TRBJ2-2,TRBV30,15
CASSLVVGGNTEAFF,TRBJ1-1,TRBV11-2,15
CAWSAGNNYGYTF,TRBJ1-2,TRBV30,13